This TCR beta chain was profiled in a study of CD8 T cells in Susac syndrome. Study-wide results and limits: In its TCR sequencing and HLA analysis, the study acknowledged that the number of individuals was relatively small.

Sequencing of TCR beta covered CD8+ and CD4+ T cells obtained from blood. Notes on this clonotype: The target antigen is unknown.

With random hexamers, 0.5 to 1 ug RNA was reverse transcribed. The amplification used immunoSEQ multiplex PCR on TCR beta CDR3; it spanned 54 Vbeta and 13 Jbeta. TCRdb analysed the immunoSEQ multiplex PCR reads with MiXCR anew, one entry per CDR3 protein. The table records about 160,000 distinct CDR3 sequences, around 94% of them present only once. Sequenced: CD4+ T cells from PBMCs. The receptor's source is a human donor with multiple sclerosis.

CDR3 amino acids: CSVGPSPETQYF. The CDR3 DNA follows: TGCAGCGTTGGCCCCTCTCCGGAGACCCAGTACTTC. V and J are TRBV29-1 and TRBJ2-5, with D uncertain. Germline V gene data show CDR1 as SQVTM and CDR2 as ANQGSEA. V was cut by 4 bases and J by 5 bases, with 11 bases left in between. The CDR3 totals 12 residues. The complete variable domain, with remaining parts taken from reference TRBV29-1 and TRBJ2-5, reads SAVISQKPSRDICQRGTSLTIQCQVDSQVTMMFWYRQQPGQSLTLIATANQGSEATYESGFVIDKFPISRPNLTFSTLTVSNMSPEDSSIYLCSVGPSPETQYFGPGTRLLVL.